The following is a T cell receptor beta chain sequence with its context. Its antigen is currently unknown. The TCR library protocol was used to attach unique molecular identifiers. These identifiers were attached to individual cDNA molecules. TCRdb fed the 5' RACE reads into MiXCR, producing one record per CDR3 protein. The data show fewer than 100,000 distinct CDR3 sequences, with approximately 10% seen just once and about 4.8% held by the top ten. The CDR3 is 13 amino acids. In germline, CDR1 is SQVTM, CDR2 ANQGSEA. V lost 4 bases, J lost 2 bases, and 12 bases lay in between. The sample originates from a study of early T cells in non-severe SARS-CoV-2 infection. At the level of the study: Bulk RNA taken from unsorted whole blood was sequenced, leaving chains unpaired.

Findings and caveats of the study: Anti-spike CD8 specificities were favored by VDJdb matching, whose results missed private and CD4 specificities.

This chain uses TRBV29-1 with TRBJ2-7; unclear D gene. Input material: whole blood. This sequence originates from an adult who was a healthcare worker with PCR-confirmed SARS-CoV-2 infection or an uninfected control (not recorded which). Here the CDR3 reads CSVGQTETYEQYF. CDR3 DNA sequence: TGCAGCGTTGGCCAGACCGAAACCTACGAGCAGTACTTC.